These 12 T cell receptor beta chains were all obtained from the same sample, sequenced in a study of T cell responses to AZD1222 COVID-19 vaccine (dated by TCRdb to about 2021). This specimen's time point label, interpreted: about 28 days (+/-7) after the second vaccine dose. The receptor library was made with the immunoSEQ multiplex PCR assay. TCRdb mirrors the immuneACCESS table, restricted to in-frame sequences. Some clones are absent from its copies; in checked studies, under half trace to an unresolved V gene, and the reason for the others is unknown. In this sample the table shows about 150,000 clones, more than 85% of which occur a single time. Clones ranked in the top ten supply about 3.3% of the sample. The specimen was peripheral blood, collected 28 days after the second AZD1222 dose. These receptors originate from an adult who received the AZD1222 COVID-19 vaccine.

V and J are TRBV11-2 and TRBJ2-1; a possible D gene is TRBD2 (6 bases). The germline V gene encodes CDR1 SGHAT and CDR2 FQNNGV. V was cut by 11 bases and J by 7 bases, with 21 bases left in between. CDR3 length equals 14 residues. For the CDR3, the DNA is TGTGCCGACAGTGTAGCGGCTAGCAGGAATGAGCAGTTCTTC. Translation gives CADSVAASRNEQFF.

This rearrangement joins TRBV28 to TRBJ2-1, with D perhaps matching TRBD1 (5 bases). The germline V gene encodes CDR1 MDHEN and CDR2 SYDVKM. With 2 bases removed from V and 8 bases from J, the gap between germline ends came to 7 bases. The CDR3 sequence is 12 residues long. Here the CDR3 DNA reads TGTGCCAGCAGTTTAAGGGGATATGAGCAGTTCTTC. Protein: CASSLRGYEQFF.

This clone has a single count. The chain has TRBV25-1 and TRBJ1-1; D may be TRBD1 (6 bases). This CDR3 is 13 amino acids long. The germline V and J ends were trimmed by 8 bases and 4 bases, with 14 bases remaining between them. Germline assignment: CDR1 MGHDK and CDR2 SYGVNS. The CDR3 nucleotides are TGTGCCAGCGGGCCGGGGGGCGGCACTGAAGCTTTCTTT. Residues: CASGPGGGTEAFF. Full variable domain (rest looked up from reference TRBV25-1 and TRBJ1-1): EADIYQTPRYLVIGTGKKITLECSQTMGHDKMYWYQQDPGMELHLIHYSYGVNSTEKGDLSSESTVSRIRTEHFPLTLESARPSHTSQYLCASGPGGGTEAFFGQGTRLTVV.

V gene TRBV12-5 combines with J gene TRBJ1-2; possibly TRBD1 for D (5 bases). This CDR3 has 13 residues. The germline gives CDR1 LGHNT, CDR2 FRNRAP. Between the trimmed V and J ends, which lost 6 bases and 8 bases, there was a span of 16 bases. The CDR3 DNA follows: TGTGCTAGTGGGACAACGGGGGAGCTCGGCTACACCTTC. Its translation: CASGTTGELGYTF.

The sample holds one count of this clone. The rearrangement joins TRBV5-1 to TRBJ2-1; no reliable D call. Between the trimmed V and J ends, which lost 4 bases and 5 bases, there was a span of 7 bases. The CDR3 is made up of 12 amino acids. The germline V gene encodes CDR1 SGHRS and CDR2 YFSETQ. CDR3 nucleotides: TGCGCCAGCAGCCTCCGGAACAATGAGCAGTTCTTC. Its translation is CASSLRNNEQFF.

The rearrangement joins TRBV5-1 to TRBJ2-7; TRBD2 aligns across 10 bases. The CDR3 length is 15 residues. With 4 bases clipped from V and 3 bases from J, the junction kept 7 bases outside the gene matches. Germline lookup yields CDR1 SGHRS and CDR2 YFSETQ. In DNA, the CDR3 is TGCGCCAGCAGCCAGATATTAGCGGGGGGCTACGAGCAGTACTTC. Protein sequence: CASSQILAGGYEQYF.

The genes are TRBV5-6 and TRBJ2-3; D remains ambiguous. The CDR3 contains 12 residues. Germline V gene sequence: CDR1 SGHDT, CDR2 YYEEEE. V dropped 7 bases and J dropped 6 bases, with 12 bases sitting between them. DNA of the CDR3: TGTGCCAGCGGTCTATGGACGGATACGCAGTATTTT. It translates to CASGLWTDTQYF.

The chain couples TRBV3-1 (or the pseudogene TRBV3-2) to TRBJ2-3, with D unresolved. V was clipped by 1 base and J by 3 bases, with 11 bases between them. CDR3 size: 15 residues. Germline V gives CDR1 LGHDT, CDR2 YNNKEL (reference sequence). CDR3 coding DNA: TGTGCCAGCAGCCAAGGCCGGTTGGGAACAGATACGCAGTATTTT. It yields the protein CASSQGRLGTDTQYF.

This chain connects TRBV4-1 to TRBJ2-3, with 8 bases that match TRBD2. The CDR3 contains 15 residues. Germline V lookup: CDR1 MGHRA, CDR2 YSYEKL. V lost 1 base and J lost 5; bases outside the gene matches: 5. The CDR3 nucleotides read TGCGCCAGCAGCCAAGTCGGGAGGGGGAAAGATACGCAGTATTTT. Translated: CASSQVGRGKDTQYF.

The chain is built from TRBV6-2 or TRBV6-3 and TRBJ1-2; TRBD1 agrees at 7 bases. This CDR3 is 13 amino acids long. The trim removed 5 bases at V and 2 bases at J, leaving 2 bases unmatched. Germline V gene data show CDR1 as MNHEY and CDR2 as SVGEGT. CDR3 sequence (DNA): TGTGCCAGCAGTATACAGGGGAACTATGGCTACACCTTC. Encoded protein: CASSIQGNYGYTF.

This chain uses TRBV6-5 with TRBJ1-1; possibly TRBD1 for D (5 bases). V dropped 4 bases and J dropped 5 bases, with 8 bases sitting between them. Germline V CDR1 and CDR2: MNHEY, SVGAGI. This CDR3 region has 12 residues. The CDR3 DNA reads TGTGCCAGCAGTTTCGGGGGAACTGAAGCTTTCTTT. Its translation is CASSFGGTEAFF.

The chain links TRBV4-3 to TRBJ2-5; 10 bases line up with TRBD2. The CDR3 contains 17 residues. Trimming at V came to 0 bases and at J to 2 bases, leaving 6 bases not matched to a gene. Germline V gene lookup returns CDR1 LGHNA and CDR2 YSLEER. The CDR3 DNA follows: TGCGCCAGCAGCCAAGAACTAGCGGGGACCCGACAAGAGACCCAGTACTTC. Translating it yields CASSQELAGTRQETQYF.